This T cell receptor beta chain was sequenced in a study of identical twins. TCRdb re-analysed the 5' RACE reads in MiXCR, keeping a single row per CDR3 protein. The sample has a few hundred thousand distinct CDR3 sequences; about 13% are singletons. Study-wide points: Twins shared out-of-frame alpha sequences with excess low generation probability. Excess sharing between twins was weaker in beta out-of-frame sequences.

There are many counts of this clonotype. Its antigen is unknown. The V gene end was trimmed by 6 bases and the J gene end by 0 bases; junction bases not matched to a gene: 10. Germline-derived CDR1 and CDR2 are SQVTM and ANQGSEA. The CDR3 runs to 16 residues. This sample also belongs to another study, concerning yellow fever vaccine responses in identical twins.

The sample was memory (CD45RO+) T cells sorted from blood. V is TRBV29-1 and J is TRBJ2-3, with 9 bases identical to TRBD1. This TCR came from a woman under 30 in good health. The CDR3 sequence is CSVAGGTGPSTDTQYF. The CDR3 DNA sequence: TGCAGCGTGGCAGGAGGGACAGGGCCTAGCACAGATACGCAGTATTTT.